The next 30 T cell receptor beta chains were all read from a single sample in a study of CD8 T cells in ankylosing spondylitis. TCRdb ran MiXCR on the 5' RACE reads and lists one entry per CDR3 protein. Of 300,000 to 400,000 distinct CDR3 sequences in the sample, roughly 14% were seen once. The sequencing sample was made of blood, either unsorted or a sorted T cell fraction (not recorded which). The receptors originated from a male donor with ankylosing spondylitis or in good health (not recorded which).

In its sample, this clonotype was seen a few times. The V call is TRBV3-1, the J call TRBJ2-7; tentative D call: TRBD2 (6 bases). V lost 3 bases to trimming and J lost 8 bases, with 20 bases between them. This CDR3 is 15 amino acids long. CDR1 and CDR2 (germline): LGHDT, YNNKEL (reference sequence). The CDR3, as DNA: TGTGCCAGCAGCCACCGGGACTTCTATAAGTCGCAGCAGTACTTC. Amino acid sequence: CASSHRDFYKSQQYF.

The chain has TRBV2 and TRBJ2-2; a possible D gene is TRBD2 (6 bases). CDR3 size: 15 residues. Trimming removed 6 bases from V and 4 bases from J, with 15 bases in between. CDR1 SNHLY and CDR2 FYNNEI come from the germline V gene. The CDR3, as DNA: TGTGCCAGCAGGGAGGGGACTGCAAGCACCGGGGAGCTGTTTTTT. Translated: CASREGTASTGELFF.

The genes are TRBV5-6 and TRBJ1-2, with 8 bases that match TRBD1. The CDR3 totals 15 residues. V trimming: 2 bases; J trimming: 5 bases; junction bases outside the gene matches: 8. Germline V CDR1 and CDR2: SGHDT, YYEEEE. CDR3 sequence: CASSFQGARGYGYTF. CDR3 coding DNA: TGTGCCAGCAGCTTCCAGGGGGCGAGGGGGTATGGCTACACCTTC.

This clonotype has a count of ten or more. The chain couples TRBV12-3 or TRBV12-4 to TRBJ2-1; TRBD1 is a possible D gene (5 bases). The length of the CDR3 is 16 residues. Trimming took off 4 bases at V and 12 bases at J, with 25 bases between the two ends. The CDR3 here is CASSSTSSGASIGQFF. DNA of the CDR3: TGTGCCAGCAGTTCTACCTCTAGTGGGGCCTCAATTGGGCAGTTCTTC.

This clonotype was detected ten times or more. The chain has TRBV4-2 and TRBJ1-2; 7 bases fit TRBD1. Germline V gene data show CDR1 as LGHNA and CDR2 as YNFKEQ. Trimming at V came to 1 base and at J to 4 bases, leaving 9 bases not matched to a gene. The CDR3 loop spans 16 amino acids. CDR3 nucleotides: TGTGCCAGCAGCCAAGCCAAGACAGGGCACACCTATGGCTACACCTTC. Translation gives CASSQAKTGHTYGYTF.

This clonotype appeared a few times. This chain joins TRBV5-1 and TRBJ2-7, with TRBD1 identical over 10 bases. Germline loops: CDR1 SGHRS, CDR2 YFSETQ. The CDR3 contains 14 residues. Trimming took 4 bases from V and 2 from J; bases not matched to a gene: 3. The CDR3 DNA reads as TGCGCCAGCAGCCGGGACAGGGGAGCCTACGAGCAGTACTTC. Its translation is CASSRDRGAYEQYF. Combining the CDR3 with reference TRBV5-1 and TRBJ2-7 gives the whole variable domain KAGVTQTPRYLIKTRGQQVTLSCSPISGHRSVSWYQQTPGQGLQFLFEYFSETQRNKGNFPGRFSGRQFSNSRSEMNVSTLELGDSALYLCASSRDRGAYEQYFGPGTRLTVT.

In this sample, this clonotype turned up a few times. J is TRBJ2-5 and V is TRBV11-2; either TRBD1 or TRBD2 may supply D (5 bases each). With 1 base removed from V and 4 bases from J, the gap between germline ends came to 22 bases. CDR3 length: 18 residues. Germline V gene data show CDR1 as SGHAT and CDR2 as FQNNGV. This CDR3 is CASSLVGVQEWGRETQYF. Written as DNA, the CDR3 is TGTGCCAGCAGCTTAGTGGGGGTTCAGGAGTGGGGAAGAGAGACCCAGTACTTC.

The chain links TRBV5-1 to TRBJ2-4; 13 bases match TRBD2. V was clipped by 3 bases and J by 0 bases; unmatched bases: 6. Looked up from germline, CDR1 is SGHRS and CDR2 is YFSETQ. CDR3 length: 18 residues. CDR3 sequence (DNA): TGCGCCAGCAGCTCCGGGACTAGCGGGGTAGGAGCCAAAAACATTCAGTACTTC. Residues: CASSSGTSGVGAKNIQYF.

This clonotype has just a few counts. This rearrangement joins TRBV5-1 to TRBJ2-7, with unresolved D. The CDR3 runs to 15 residues. Germline CDR1 SGHRS, CDR2 YFSETQ. V dropped 0 bases and J dropped 0 bases, with 10 bases sitting between them. The CDR3 sequence: CASSLGAEISYEQYF. Here the CDR3 DNA reads TGCGCCAGCAGCTTGGGGGCAGAGATCTCCTACGAGCAGTACTTC.

This chain joins TRBV11-2 and TRBJ1-2; 7 bases agree with TRBD1. Germline V gene data show CDR1 as SGHAT and CDR2 as FQNNGV. The CDR3 sequence is 14 residues long. Losses at the gene ends were 3 bases for V and 2 bases for J; bases not matched to a gene: 3. CDR3 in amino acids: CASSLGQRNYGYTF. Written as DNA, the CDR3 is TGTGCCAGCAGCTTGGGACAGCGGAACTATGGCTACACCTTC. The full variable domain, with the rest looked up from reference TRBV11-2 and TRBJ1-2, is EAGVAQSPRYKIIEKRQSVAFWCNPISGHATLYWYQQILGQGPKLLIQFQNNGVVDDSQLPKDRFSAERLKGVDSTLKIQPAKLEDSAVYLCASSLGQRNYGYTFGSGTRLTVV.

This chain links TRBV2 with TRBJ2-1, with D perhaps TRBD1 (6 bases). This CDR3 contains 15 residues. Trimming removed 4 bases from V and 2 bases from J, with 12 bases in between. Germline V gene data show CDR1 as SNHLY and CDR2 as FYNNEI. CDR3 sequence (DNA): TGTGCCAGCAGTGTTGGCAGGGGCACCTACAATGAGCAGTTCTTC. Translation gives CASSVGRGTYNEQFF.

This clonotype was observed a handful of times. J is TRBJ1-6 and V is TRBV12-3 or TRBV12-4, with 10 nucleotides matching TRBD1. V lost 1 base, J lost 9 bases, and 6 bases stayed unmatched. This CDR3 is 16 amino acids long. CDR3 residues: CASSLEGTGVGSPLHF. In DNA, the CDR3 is TGTGCCAGCAGTTTAGAAGGGACAGGGGTCGGTTCACCCCTCCACTTT.

This clonotype was seen a few times. The chain combines TRBV6-1 with TRBJ1-2; unclear D gene. Germline V gives CDR1 MNHNS, CDR2 SASEGT. Trimming took off 6 bases at V and 5 bases at J, with 19 bases between the two ends. This CDR3 is built from 15 residues. CDR3 DNA sequence: TGTGCCAGCAGACCAGAAGTAAAGAGAGAATATGGCTACACCTTC. It translates to CASRPEVKREYGYTF.

This clonotype was seen a few times. V usage is TRBV11-2 and J usage is TRBJ2-5, with D maybe TRBD1 (7 bases). The length of the CDR3 is 19 residues. The ends were cut back, 0 bases at V and 5 bases at J, with 25 bases in the middle. Per the germline V gene, CDR1 is SGHAT and CDR2 is FQNNGV. The CDR3 loop reads CASSLDRGASGHRWETQYF. CDR3 nucleotide sequence: TGTGCCAGCAGCTTAGACAGGGGGGCCAGCGGCCACCGGTGGGAGACCCAGTACTTC.

This sequence joins TRBV7-2 and TRBJ1-3; D is undetermined. V shed 2 bases and J shed 4 bases, with 6 bases lying between them. The germline gives CDR1 SGHTA, CDR2 FQGNSA. The CDR3 extends over 13 amino acids. CDR3 loop: CASSLSRGNTIYF. The CDR3 DNA follows: TGTGCCAGCAGCTTAAGTAGGGGAAACACCATATATTTT.

This clonotype has just a few counts. The V gene is TRBV6-1, the J gene TRBJ2-3; perhaps TRBD2 as D (5 bases). V dropped 5 bases and J dropped 7 bases, with 22 bases sitting between them. In germline, CDR1 is MNHNS, CDR2 SASEGT. This CDR3 has 16 amino acids. CDR3 amino acids: CASSPFRTATGNTQYF. In DNA, the CDR3 is TGTGCCAGCAGTCCTTTTAGGACTGCAACGGGTAATACGCAGTATTTT.

In nucleotides, the CDR3 is TGCAGTGCTAGGCGGGGGCCCCTCTCCTACGAGCAGTACTTC. This gives the protein CSARRGPLSYEQYF. This chain links TRBV20-1 with TRBJ2-7; TRBD2 might be the D (7 bases). Germline V gene data show CDR1 as DFQATT and CDR2 as SNEGSKA (reference sequence). The CDR3 runs 14 residues. V was pared by 3 bases and J by 0 bases, with 12 bases between.

The table lists this clonotype with a few counts. The V gene is TRBV20-1, the J gene TRBJ1-4; D perhaps matches TRBD1 (5 bases). Per germline, CDR1 DFQATT and CDR2 SNEGSKA (reference sequence). The CDR3 extends over 13 amino acids. Trimming removed 5 bases from V and 5 bases from J, with 12 bases in between. The CDR3 spells CSAARGFNEKLFF. Here the CDR3 DNA reads TGCAGTGCTGCCCGGGGGTTCAATGAAAAACTGTTTTTT.

This clonotype appeared a few times. This chain uses TRBV4-1 with TRBJ2-5, with D perhaps TRBD2 (6 bases). Germline V lookup: CDR1 MGHRA, CDR2 YSYEKL. The V gene lost 0 bases and the J gene lost 4 bases, with 15 bases spanning the gap. This CDR3 is built from 16 residues. CDR3 residues: CASSQDTGGVRETQYF. Written as DNA, the CDR3 is TGCGCCAGCAGCCAAGATACCGGCGGGGTGAGAGAGACCCAGTACTTC.

As concerns this clonotype: At one end, the junction sequence differs from germline, possibly due to a read error. This chain links TRBV20-1 with TRBJ1-4; 8 bases line up with TRBD1. CDR3 length equals 15 residues. Germline V gene sequence: CDR1 DFQATT, CDR2 SNEGSKA (reference sequence). CDR3 nucleotides: TGCTGTGCTACCATCCCGGGACAGGCTAATGAAAAACTGTTTTTT. Translation gives CCATIPGQANEKLFF.

This clonotype has only a few counts. The rearrangement uses TRBV3-1 and TRBJ1-1; 9 nucleotides line up with TRBD1. Germline CDR1 reads LGHDT; CDR2 reads YNNKEL (reference sequence). With 3 bases clipped from V and 5 bases from J, the junction kept 7 bases outside the gene matches. The CDR3 is made up of 15 amino acids. The CDR3 bases are TGTGCCAGCAGCCAGGCACAGGGGGCAAGGACTGAAGCTTTCTTT. This codes for CASSQAQGARTEAFF. The full variable domain, its missing parts supplied by reference TRBV3-1 and TRBJ1-1, is DTAVSQTPKYLVTQMGNDKSIKCEQNLGHDTMYWYKQDSKKFLKIMFSYNNKELIINETVPNRFSPKSPDKAHLNLHINSLELGDSAVYFCASSQAQGARTEAFFGQGTRLTVV.

The V and J genes are TRBV7-8 and TRBJ2-7; maybe TRBD1 (5 bases). The CDR3 consists of 15 residues. Germline-derived CDR1 and CDR2 are SGHVS and FQNEAQ. Trimming stripped 2 bases from V and 0 bases from J, with 11 bases between. The CDR3 DNA sequence: TGTGCCAGCAGCTTAACCAGGGCGCGCTCCTACGAGCAGTACTTC. Translation: CASSLTRARSYEQYF.

J is TRBJ2-5 and V is TRBV7-9; 8 nucleotides line up with TRBD1. Germline CDR1 reads SEHNR; CDR2 reads FQNEAQ (reference sequence). J lost 2 bases, V lost 4 bases, and 9 bases had no gene match. The CDR3 loop spans 16 amino acids. CDR3 protein: CASSSIGTGAQETQYF. CDR3 bases: TGTGCCAGCAGCTCCATCGGGACAGGTGCACAAGAGACCCAGTACTTC.

The CDR3 is CASSWRGNYGYTF. The CDR3, as DNA: TGTGCCAGCAGTTGGAGGGGAAACTATGGCTACACCTTC. The chain combines TRBV12-3 or TRBV12-4 with TRBJ1-2, with a tentative D call TRBD1 (5 bases). This CDR3 region has 13 residues. V shed 4 bases and J shed 2 bases, with 8 bases lying between them.

Ten or more counts support this clonotype. The V gene is TRBV12-3 or TRBV12-4, the J gene TRBJ2-2; 8 bases are a match to TRBD2. Trimming removed 7 bases from V and 1 base from J; junction bases left unmatched: 14. The CDR3 loop spans 18 amino acids. The CDR3 reads CASTPQGVGRVNTGELFF. CDR3 sequence (DNA): TGTGCCAGCACTCCCCAAGGGGTCGGGAGGGTGAACACCGGGGAGCTGTTTTTT.

Only a few counts were recorded for this clonotype. This sequence joins TRBV4-2 and TRBJ2-7; the match to TRBD1 covers 7 bases. Germline CDR1 reads LGHNA; CDR2 reads YNFKEQ. Germline trimming cut 3 bases from V and 5 bases from J; bases unmatched to any gene: 16. CDR3 length: 17 residues. Here the CDR3 reads CASSHNPGQTFPNEQYF. The DNA for the CDR3 is TGTGCCAGCAGCCATAACCCGGGACAGACATTCCCCAACGAGCAGTACTTC.

The gene calls are TRBV19 and TRBJ2-7; 7 bases fit TRBD1. Germline CDR1 is LNHDA and CDR2 is SQIVND (reference sequence). This CDR3 spans 14 amino acids. J gave up 3 bases and V 5 bases, and 7 bases lay outside the gene matches. The CDR3, as DNA: TGTGCCAGTAGTCCACAGGGGTTATTCTACGAGCAGTACTTC. Protein sequence: CASSPQGLFYEQYF.

This clonotype was recorded only once. The chain carries TRBV5-1 and TRBJ2-7; perhaps TRBD1 as D (7 bases). Trimming left V 4 bases short and J 6 bases short, with 14 bases between. The CDR3 consists of 13 residues. Per germline, CDR1 SGHRS and CDR2 YFSETQ. As DNA, the CDR3 is TGCGCCAGCAGCGGGGGGACAGCGGGCGAGCAGTACTTC. It is translated as CASSGGTAGEQYF. The full variable domain, with the rest looked up from reference TRBV5-1 and TRBJ2-7, is KAGVTQTPRYLIKTRGQQVTLSCSPISGHRSVSWYQQTPGQGLQFLFEYFSETQRNKGNFPGRFSGRQFSNSRSEMNVSTLELGDSALYLCASSGGTAGEQYFGPGTRLTVT.

This clonotype was seen a handful of times. J is TRBJ2-1 and V is TRBV11-3; 7 nucleotides align to TRBD1. Germline trimming cut 0 bases from V and 8 bases from J; bases unmatched to any gene: 7. This CDR3 has 15 amino acids. Germline V CDR1 and CDR2: SGHNT, YENEEA. CDR3 residues: CASSLDRGLADEQFF. For the CDR3, the DNA is TGTGCCAGCAGCTTAGACAGGGGGTTAGCCGATGAGCAGTTCTTC.

The J gene is TRBJ1-5, the V gene TRBV20-1, with a tentative D call TRBD1 (5 bases). CDR1 and CDR2 (germline): DFQATT, SNEGSKA (reference sequence). This CDR3 has 14 amino acids. The V end was cut by 2 bases, the J end by 3 bases, with 11 bases between. The CDR3 coding sequence is TGCAGTGCTAGAAAAGGGGCGGACAATCAGCCCCAGCATTTT. It translates to CSARKGADNQPQHF.